A single sample is the source of the 8 T cell receptor beta chains below, sequenced in a study of chemoradiotherapy in HPV16-positive cancers. Here immunoSEQ multiplex PCR was the method, and the copy in TCRdb shows in-frame clones only, minus some. The data contain some 17,000 clones, about two thirds of them singletons. The sequenced sample was tumor tissue, obtained from a patient who underwent chemoradiotherapy. These receptors were obtained from a human donor with HPV-associated anogenital cancer.

The genes are TRBV5-1 and TRBJ1-2; D ambiguous. Germline values: CDR1 SGHRS, CDR2 YFSETQ. V gave up 1 base and J gave up 4 bases, with 11 bases separating them. The CDR3 is 14 amino acids. CDR3 loop: CASSLTSPSYGYTF. CDR3 coding DNA: TGCGCCAGCAGCTTGACCAGTCCCTCCTATGGCTACACCTTC.

This chain uses TRBV10-3 with TRBJ2-1, with 7 bases aligning to TRBD2. Germline V CDR1 and CDR2: ENHRY, SYGVKD. The CDR3 covers 15 residues. The V gene end was trimmed by 4 bases and the J gene end by 6 bases; junction bases not matched to a gene: 9. The CDR3 bases are TGTGCCATCAGTGGGGGGACTACAAAGGGCAATGAGCAGTTCTTC. The encoded protein is CAISGGTTKGNEQFF.

The V and J genes are TRBV11-3 and TRBJ2-5; no definite D call. From germline, CDR1 is SGHNT and CDR2 YENEEA. Trimming pared 1 base from V and 7 bases from J, leaving 10 bases between. The length of the CDR3 is 13 residues. The CDR3 is CASSLARSGTQYF. Written as DNA, the CDR3 is TGTGCCAGCAGCTTAGCCCGATCGGGGACCCAGTACTTC.

The chain is built from TRBV30 and TRBJ1-2; TRBD1 matches 8 bases. V shed 0 bases and J 8 bases; nucleotides not matched to a gene: 2. Germline CDR1 reads GTSNPN; CDR2 reads SVGIG (reference sequence). The CDR3 runs 12 residues. The CDR3, as DNA: TGTGCCTGGAGTGTACAGGGGGTCGGCTACACCTTC. It yields the protein CAWSVQGVGYTF.

V gene TRBV11-2 combines with J gene TRBJ1-2, with D unresolved. Germline values: CDR1 SGHAT, CDR2 FQNNGV. The CDR3 totals 13 residues. V was trimmed by 3 bases and J by 4 bases, leaving 9 bases between them. CDR3 in DNA: TGTGCCAGCAGCTTGTTACGGCTCTATGGCTACACCTTC. This translates into CASSLLRLYGYTF. Full variable domain (outside the CDR3, taken from reference TRBV11-2 and TRBJ1-2): EAGVAQSPRYKIIEKRQSVAFWCNPISGHATLYWYQQILGQGPKLLIQFQNNGVVDDSQLPKDRFSAERLKGVDSTLKIQPAKLEDSAVYLCASSLLRLYGYTFGSGTRLTVV.

The gene calls are TRBV20-1 and TRBJ2-1, with D possibly being TRBD1 (5 bases). Germline values: CDR1 DFQATT, CDR2 SNEGSKA (reference sequence). The CDR3 has 11 amino acids. The V and J ends lost 2 bases and 16 bases respectively, with 15 bases between them. The DNA of the CDR3 is TGCAGTGCTAGAAGTGGGCAGGGTAGATTCTTC. It codes for CSARSGQGRFF.

The CDR3 bases are TGCGCCAGCAGCTTGTTTTCCGGGACAGGGGGTTCACCCCTCCACTTT. Translating gives CASSLFSGTGGSPLHF. This chain links TRBV5-1 with TRBJ1-6; the match to TRBD1 covers 11 bases. The V gene end was trimmed by 1 base and the J gene end by 9 bases; junction bases not matched to a gene: 6. The germline V gene has CDR1 SGHRS and CDR2 YFSETQ. The CDR3 has 16 residues.

J is TRBJ1-1 and V is TRBV11-2; D is ambiguous. The CDR3 loop spans 13 amino acids. Germline V gene lookup returns CDR1 SGHAT and CDR2 FQNNGV. V lost 4 bases and J 5 bases, leaving 11 bases between the germline ends. CDR3 sequence (DNA): TGTGCCAGCAGCTGGGTGCTGGGGACTGAAGCTTTCTTT. Translated: CASSWVLGTEAFF.